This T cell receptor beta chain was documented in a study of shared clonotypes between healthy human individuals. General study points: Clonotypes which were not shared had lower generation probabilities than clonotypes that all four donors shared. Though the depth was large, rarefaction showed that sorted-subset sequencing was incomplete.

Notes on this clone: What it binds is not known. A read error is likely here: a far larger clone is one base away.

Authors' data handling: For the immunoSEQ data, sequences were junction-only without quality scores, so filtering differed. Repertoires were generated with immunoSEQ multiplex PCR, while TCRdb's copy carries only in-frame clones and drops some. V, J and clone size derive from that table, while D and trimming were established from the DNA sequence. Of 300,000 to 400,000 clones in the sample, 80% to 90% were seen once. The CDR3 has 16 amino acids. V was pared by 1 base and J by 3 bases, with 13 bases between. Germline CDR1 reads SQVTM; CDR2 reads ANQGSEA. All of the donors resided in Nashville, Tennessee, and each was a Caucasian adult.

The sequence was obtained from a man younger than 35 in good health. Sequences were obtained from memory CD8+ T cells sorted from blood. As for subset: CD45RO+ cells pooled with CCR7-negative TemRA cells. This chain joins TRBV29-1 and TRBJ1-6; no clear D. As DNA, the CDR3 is TGCAGCGTTGAAGTTCGGGAGAGCTTCTATAATTCACCCCTCCACTTT. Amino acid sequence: CSVEVRESFYNSPLHF.